Each of the 32 T cell receptor beta chains below was sequenced from the same sample in a study of cytomegalovirus exposure and HLA in healthy donors. Vbeta (60) and Jbeta (13) primers were used in the PCR. TCRdb's table, derived via immunoSEQ multiplex PCR, lists solely in-frame clones and lacks some. Of 150,000 to 170,000 clones in the sample, more than 75% are singletons; the top ten hold roughly 7.1%. Material for sequencing was PBMCs. The receptors were gathered from a young man in good health and CMV-seropositive.

This clone was observed a handful of times. The V call is TRBV2, the J call TRBJ1-1; 7 positions match TRBD1. The CDR3 spans 16 residues. J lost 0 bases, V lost 1 base, and 5 bases had no gene match. Germline CDR1 is SNHLY and CDR2 is FYNNEI. The CDR3 DNA reads as TGTGCCAGCAGTGAAGGGAGGGGGCTCGTGAACACTGAAGCTTTCTTT. This encodes CASSEGRGLVNTEAFF.

This clone was observed a few times. The V call is TRBV19, the J call TRBJ1-2; D remains ambiguous. CDR1 LNHDA and CDR2 SQIVND come from the germline V gene (reference sequence). Trimming cost V 5 bases and J 2 bases, with 15 bases left between them. There are 15 residues in the CDR3. CDR3 region: CASSRAAKINYGYTF. CDR3 coding DNA: TGTGCCAGTAGTCGCGCGGCGAAAATCAACTATGGCTACACCTTC.

This chain connects TRBV19 to TRBJ2-6; D might be TRBD1 (5 bases). V lost 3 bases and J 2 bases, leaving 14 bases between the germline ends. The germline V gene encodes CDR1 LNHDA and CDR2 SQIVND (reference sequence). The CDR3 is made up of 17 amino acids. DNA for the CDR3: TGTGCCAGTAGTATCGGTATCTGGGGCGCTGGGGCCAACGTCCTGACTTTC. As protein: CASSIGIWGAGANVLTF.

J is TRBJ1-5 and V is TRBV4-2, with 7 bases fitting TRBD1. The germline gives CDR1 LGHNA, CDR2 YNFKEQ. This CDR3 is 15 amino acids long. Losses at the gene ends were 4 bases for V and 4 bases for J; bases not matched to a gene: 7. CDR3 coding DNA: TGTGCCAGCAGCCCTCCGGGACAGCTAAATCAGCCCCAGCATTTT. This encodes CASSPPGQLNQPQHF.

This clone was seen a single time. The chain is built from TRBV18 and TRBJ1-4; D not certain. The V gene lost 4 bases and the J gene lost 7 bases, with 19 bases spanning the gap. The germline CDR1 and CDR2 sequences are KGHSH and LQKENI. CDR3 length equals 16 residues. Written as DNA, the CDR3 is TGTGCCAGCTCACTAAGCGCGGTGGGTAGAAGTGAAAAACTGTTTTTT. The encoded protein is CASSLSAVGRSEKLFF.

The chain has TRBV6-1 and TRBJ2-3; tentative D call: TRBD1 (5 bases). Germline V lookup: CDR1 MNHNS, CDR2 SASEGT. The CDR3 is 14 residues long. V was cut by 3 bases and J by 4 bases, with 11 bases left in between. The CDR3 region has the DNA TGTGCCAGCAGTGAGAGGACAAGCCCAGATACGCAGTATTTT. Amino acid sequence: CASSERTSPDTQYF.

DNA for the CDR3: TGCGCCAGCAGCCTCCTGGGCTCGGCAAATGAAAAACTGTTTTTT. Translated, it gives CASSLLGSANEKLFF. This rearrangement joins TRBV5-1 to TRBJ1-4, with D unclear. The CDR3 sequence is 15 residues long. Germline CDR1 SGHRS, CDR2 YFSETQ. V was clipped by 4 bases and J by 5 bases, with 15 bases between them.

The chain is built from TRBV7-6 and TRBJ2-5, with 9 bases fitting TRBD2. TRBJ2-7 explains the end of the DNA better; the J call may be wrong. The CDR3 has 17 residues. Germline V CDR1 and CDR2: SGHVS, FNYEAQ. CDR3 bases: TGTGCCAGCAGCCCATACCCCGTGACTAGCGGAATCTACGAGCAGTACTTC. Its translation is CASSPYPVTSGIYEQYF.

This chain connects TRBV4-3 to TRBJ2-1; 8 bases are a match to TRBD2. Trimming removed 4 bases from V and 0 bases from J; junction bases left unmatched: 5. Germline CDR1 is LGHNA and CDR2 is YSLEER. The CDR3 extends over 16 amino acids. The chain's CDR3 is CASSLNGLASYNEQFF. CDR3 sequence (DNA): TGCGCCAGCAGCCTTAACGGACTAGCCTCCTACAATGAGCAGTTCTTC.

In its sample, this clone was seen a few times. This chain links TRBV7-2 with TRBJ2-3, with 14 bases aligning to TRBD2. The length of the CDR3 is 16 residues. Germline V gene data show CDR1 as SGHTA and CDR2 as FQGNSA. J lost 5 bases, V lost 6 bases, and 7 bases had no gene match. Written as DNA, the CDR3 is TGTGCCAGCAGTTTGGGGACTAGCGGGGGCGGAGATACGCAGTATTTT. It codes for CASSLGTSGGGDTQYF.

J is TRBJ2-1 and V is TRBV7-9, with 7 bases identical to TRBD2. V was pared by 5 bases and J by 1 base, with 5 bases of the junction left unmatched. The CDR3 runs 15 residues. Germline values: CDR1 SEHNR, CDR2 FQNEAQ (reference sequence). The CDR3 protein is CASSRLAASYNEQFF. CDR3 sequence (DNA): TGTGCCAGCAGCCGTCTAGCGGCGTCCTACAATGAGCAGTTCTTC.

V usage is TRBV19 and J usage is TRBJ2-2; no firm D call. Germline lookup yields CDR1 LNHDA and CDR2 SQIVND (reference sequence). V gave up 7 bases and J gave up 1 base, with 10 bases separating them. The CDR3 runs 14 residues. The CDR3 loop reads CASIRQVNTGELFF. The DNA of the CDR3 is TGTGCCAGTATCCGGCAGGTGAACACCGGGGAGCTGTTTTTT.

The CDR3 region is CTSSQDGLAGGGDF. The CDR3 DNA reads as TGCACCAGCAGCCAAGATGGACTAGCGGGGGGAGGGGACTTC. V gene TRBV1 combines with J gene TRBJ2-5; the table's TRBD2 call for D was not verified on the DNA. TRBV1 counts as a pseudogene. The CDR3 is 14 residues long.

This chain links TRBV10-2 with TRBJ2-5; TRBD2 is a possible D gene (5 bases). Germline-derived CDR1 and CDR2 are WSHSY and SAAADI. The V end was cut by 4 bases, the J end by 5 bases, with 11 bases between. The CDR3 sequence is 13 residues long. The CDR3 region is CASSVNSVETQYF. The CDR3 bases are TGCGCCAGCAGTGTAAATAGCGTCGAGACCCAGTACTTC.

This chain connects TRBV2 to TRBJ1-2; 8 nucleotides align to TRBD1. V shed 7 bases, J shed 3 bases, and the junction held 1 base outside the gene matches. The CDR3 has 12 amino acids. Per the germline V gene, CDR1 is SNHLY and CDR2 is FYNNEI. CDR3 coding DNA: TGTGCCAGCAAGGGACAGGACTATGGCTACACCTTC. Encoded protein: CASKGQDYGYTF.

V gene TRBV28 combines with J gene TRBJ2-7; D remains unclear. Germline V gene sequence: CDR1 MDHEN, CDR2 SYDVKM. The length of the CDR3 is 10 residues. V was pared by 8 bases and J by 3 bases, with 5 bases between. The CDR3 protein is CASSNYEQYF. The DNA for the CDR3 is TGTGCCAGCTCAAACTACGAGCAGTACTTC.

This chain connects TRBV6-1 to TRBJ1-2; 7 bases agree with TRBD1. The CDR3 runs to 13 residues. Germline V gene data show CDR1 as MNHNS and CDR2 as SASEGT. Germline trimming cut 10 bases from V and 6 bases from J; bases unmatched to any gene: 11. The CDR3 here is CATNPTGRNGYTF. CDR3 DNA sequence: TGTGCCACCAATCCGACAGGGAGGAATGGCTACACCTTC.

The genes are TRBV30 and TRBJ2-7, with a tentative D call TRBD2 (7 bases). Germline V gene data show CDR1 as GTSNPN and CDR2 as SVGIG (reference sequence). This CDR3 has 14 amino acids. Deletions cut 2 bases from V and 2 bases from J, with 13 bases between. CDR3 coding DNA: TGTGCCTGGAGTCCCGGGGGGCTAACCTACGAGCAGTACTTC. Its translation is CAWSPGGLTYEQYF.

V is TRBV7-6 and J is TRBJ1-6, with D possibly TRBD1 on 5 matching bases. The CDR3 is 13 residues long. V was pared by 0 bases and J by 9 bases, with 6 bases between. CDR1 SGHVS and CDR2 FNYEAQ come from the germline V gene. Here the CDR3 reads CASSLAQGSPLHF. The CDR3 DNA follows: TGTGCCAGCAGCTTAGCGCAGGGTTCACCCCTCCACTTT.

The rearrangement joins TRBV7-3 to TRBJ2-1; D is possibly TRBD2 (6 bases). The germline V gene encodes CDR1 SGHTA and CDR2 FQGTGA. The length of the CDR3 is 15 residues. Trimming shortened V by 4 bases and J by 0 bases, and 10 bases separated the two germline ends. CDR3 coding DNA: TGTGCCAGCAGCTCCGGACTACGCTCCTACAATGAGCAGTTCTTC. This translates into CASSSGLRSYNEQFF. Full variable domain (outside the CDR3, taken from reference TRBV7-3 and TRBJ2-1): GAGVSQTPSNKVTEKGKYVELRCDPISGHTALYWYRQSLGQGPEFLIYFQGTGAADDSGLPNDRFFAVRPEGSVSTLKIQRTERGDSAVYLCASSSGLRSYNEQFFGPGTRLTVL.

The chain recombines TRBV28 with TRBJ2-1; 8 bases agree with TRBD2. Germline values: CDR1 MDHEN, CDR2 SYDVKM. This CDR3 is 13 amino acids long. Unmatched junction bases numbered 3, after V lost 7 bases and J lost 4 bases. The CDR3 loop is CASNSGGYNEQFF. For the CDR3, the DNA is TGTGCCAGCAACAGCGGGGGTTACAATGAGCAGTTCTTC.

This clone was seen a handful of times. This chain connects TRBV18 to TRBJ2-7, with D possibly matching TRBD1 (5 bases). The CDR3 extends over 12 amino acids. Per germline, CDR1 KGHSH and CDR2 LQKENI. V dropped 6 bases and J dropped 4 bases, with 10 bases sitting between them. The CDR3 sequence: CASSIAGYEQYF. The CDR3 DNA reads as TGTGCCAGCTCGATCGCAGGGTACGAGCAGTACTTC.

The chain uses TRBV7-2 and TRBJ1-2, with 8 nucleotides matching TRBD1. Germline CDR1 reads SGHTA; CDR2 reads FQGNSA. With V trimmed by 0 bases and J by 5 bases, 5 bases remained unmatched. This CDR3 has 15 amino acids. CDR3 residues: CASSLARDRLYGYTF. For the CDR3, the DNA is TGTGCCAGCAGCTTAGCCCGGGACAGGTTGTATGGCTACACCTTC.

The rearrangement links TRBV27 to TRBJ2-7; 9 nucleotides agree with TRBD2. The V and J ends lost 2 bases and 0 bases, in that order; junction bases with no gene match: 5. The CDR3 is made up of 16 amino acids. Germline assignment: CDR1 MNHEY and CDR2 SMNVEV (reference sequence). The CDR3 loop is CASSLKREAPSYEQYF. The CDR3 DNA sequence: TGTGCCAGCAGTTTAAAGCGGGAGGCACCCTCCTACGAGCAGTACTTC.

V usage is TRBV7-8 and J usage is TRBJ1-4; TRBD1 is a possible D gene (5 bases). The CDR3 spans 15 residues. Germline loops: CDR1 SGHVS, CDR2 FQNEAQ. Between the trimmed V and J ends, which lost 5 bases and 6 bases, there was a span of 16 bases. The CDR3 loop reads CASSPRRDGHEKLFF. The CDR3, as DNA: TGTGCCAGCAGCCCAAGGAGGGACGGCCATGAAAAACTGTTTTTT.

This clone came up a few times. This chain connects TRBV18 to TRBJ2-1, with a possible D match to TRBD2 (5 bases). The CDR3 loop spans 13 amino acids. Trimming shortened V by 4 bases and J by 6 bases, and 10 bases separated the two germline ends. Germline lookup yields CDR1 KGHSH and CDR2 LQKENI. The CDR3 spells CASSQEVRNEQFF. In DNA, the CDR3 is TGTGCCAGCTCACAGGAGGTCCGCAATGAGCAGTTCTTC. Full variable domain (rest looked up from reference TRBV18 and TRBJ2-1): NAGVMQNPRHLVRRRGQEARLRCSPMKGHSHVYWYRQLPEEGLKFMVYLQKENIIDESGMPKERFSAEFPKEGPSILRIQQVVRGDSAAYFCASSQEVRNEQFFGPGTRLTVL.

The rearrangement joins TRBV19 to TRBJ2-3; D perhaps matches TRBD1 (6 bases). The CDR3 runs 14 residues. Trimming shortened V by 4 bases and J by 6 bases, and 14 bases separated the two germline ends. Germline V gives CDR1 LNHDA, CDR2 SQIVND (reference sequence). The CDR3 DNA reads as TGTGCCAGTAGTAAGGGGGAAAAGGGGGATACGCAGTATTTT. Translated: CASSKGEKGDTQYF.

The gene calls are TRBV5-1 and TRBJ1-2; a possible D gene is TRBD1 (5 bases). Trimming took off 5 bases at V and 0 bases at J, with 8 bases between the two ends. The CDR3 loop spans 13 amino acids. CDR1 is SGHRS and CDR2 is YFSETQ in the germline V gene. The CDR3 loop reads CASRQAANYGYTF. The CDR3 nucleotides read TGCGCCAGCAGACAGGCAGCTAACTATGGCTACACCTTC.

This sequence joins TRBV27 and TRBJ2-3, with D perhaps matching TRBD1 (7 bases). The CDR3 runs to 15 residues. Germline loops: CDR1 MNHEY, CDR2 SMNVEV (reference sequence). Trimming stripped 0 bases from V and 6 bases from J, with 13 bases between. CDR3: CASSLSLEGADTQYF. The CDR3, as DNA: TGTGCCAGCAGTTTATCGTTGGAGGGGGCTGATACGCAGTATTTT.

There are a few counts of this clone. The chain links TRBV25-1 to TRBJ1-1, with D perhaps matching TRBD1 (5 bases). The CDR3 runs to 17 residues. V lost 2 bases to trimming and J lost 0 bases, with 16 bases between them. Looked up from germline, CDR1 is MGHDK and CDR2 is SYGVNS. The CDR3, as DNA: TGTGCCAGCAGTGAACACAGAAAGGGGAATATGAACACTGAAGCTTTCTTT. Translating it yields CASSEHRKGNMNTEAFF. Variable domain in full (rest from reference TRBV25-1 and TRBJ1-1): EADIYQTPRYLVIGTGKKITLECSQTMGHDKMYWYQQDPGMELHLIHYSYGVNSTEKGDLSSESTVSRIRTEHFPLTLESARPSHTSQYLCASSEHRKGNMNTEAFFGQGTRLTVV.

The chain carries TRBV6-1 and TRBJ2-7; 7 bases line up with TRBD1. Germline trimming cut 0 bases from V and 3 bases from J; bases unmatched to any gene: 5. CDR3 length equals 15 residues. From germline, CDR1 is MNHNS and CDR2 SASEGT. The DNA of the CDR3 is TGTGCCAGCAGTGAAGCGCCGGGACAGATCTACGAGCAGTACTTC. Amino acid sequence: CASSEAPGQIYEQYF.

There are a few counts of this clone. The germline gene is not matched at one end of the junction; a read error may be the cause. This chain links TRBV7-7 with TRBJ2-3; TRBD2 agrees at 10 bases. Germline lookup yields CDR1 SSHAT and CDR2 FNYEAQ (reference sequence). The CDR3 spans 16 residues. The CDR3 bases are TGTGCTAGCAGCTTAGGCGGGCTAGCGGGAGCAGATACGCAGTATTTT. This encodes CASSLGGLAGADTQYF.